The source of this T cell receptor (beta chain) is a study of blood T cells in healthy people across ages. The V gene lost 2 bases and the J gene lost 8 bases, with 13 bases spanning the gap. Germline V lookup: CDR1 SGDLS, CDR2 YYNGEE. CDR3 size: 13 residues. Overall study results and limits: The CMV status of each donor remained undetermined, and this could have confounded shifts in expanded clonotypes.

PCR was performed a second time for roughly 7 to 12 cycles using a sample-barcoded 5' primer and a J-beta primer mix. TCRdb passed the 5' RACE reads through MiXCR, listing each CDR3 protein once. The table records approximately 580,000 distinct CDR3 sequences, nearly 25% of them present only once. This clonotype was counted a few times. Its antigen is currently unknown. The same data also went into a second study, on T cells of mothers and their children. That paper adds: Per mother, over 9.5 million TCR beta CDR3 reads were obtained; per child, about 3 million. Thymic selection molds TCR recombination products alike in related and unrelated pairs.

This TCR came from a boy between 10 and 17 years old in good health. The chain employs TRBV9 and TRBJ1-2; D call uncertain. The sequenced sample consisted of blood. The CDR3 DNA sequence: TGTGCCAGCAGCGTTATGGACGCCATGGGCTACACCTTC. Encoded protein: CASSVMDAMGYTF.